Each of the 27 T cell receptor beta chains below was sequenced from the same sample in a study of shared clonotypes between healthy human individuals. Libraries were prepared by immunoSEQ multiplex PCR; TCRdb keeps only in-frame clonotypes and omits some of them. The sample lists approximately 100,000 clones, about 72% seen once, with approximately 23% in the top ten. The sample taken for sequencing was memory CD8+ T cells sorted from blood. Subset noted: CD45RO+ cells pooled with CCR7-negative TemRA cells. Receptors were obtained from a woman aged 30 to 39 in good health.

This chain links TRBV4-1 with TRBJ2-3, with D possibly being TRBD2 (5 bases). The CDR3 length is 14 residues. V was trimmed by 0 bases and J by 10 bases, leaving 14 bases between them. In germline, CDR1 is MGHRA, CDR2 YSYEKL. Here the CDR3 DNA reads TGCGCCAGCAGCCAAGAAGGGCCCTCCGGGGCGCAGTATTTT. The encoded protein is CASSQEGPSGAQYF.

This clone turned up a few times. CDR3 sequence (DNA): TGCAGCGTTGAAGAAGGACAGGGGGCATTCTATGGCTACACCTTC. Translation: CSVEEGQGAFYGYTF. V and J are TRBV29-1 and TRBJ1-2, with 11 bases aligning to TRBD1. In germline, CDR1 is SQVTM, CDR2 ANQGSEA. Trimming at V came to 0 bases and at J to 4 bases, leaving 4 bases not matched to a gene. The CDR3 loop spans 15 amino acids. The complete variable domain, with remaining parts taken from reference TRBV29-1 and TRBJ1-2, reads SAVISQKPSRDICQRGTSLTIQCQVDSQVTMMFWYRQQPGQSLTLIATANQGSEATYESGFVIDKFPISRPNLTFSTLTVSNMSPEDSSIYLCSVEEGQGAFYGYTFGSGTRLTVV.

This clone has just a few counts. CDR3 amino acids: CASSEGAGETYEQYF. The CDR3 DNA is TGTGCCAGCAGTGAAGGGGCAGGGGAGACCTACGAGCAGTACTTC. This chain uses TRBV6-1 with TRBJ2-7, with a tentative D call TRBD1 (6 bases). There are 15 residues in the CDR3. Trimming pared 1 base from V and 2 bases from J, leaving 12 bases between. CDR1 and CDR2 (germline): MNHNS, SASEGT.

The rearrangement links TRBV25-1 to TRBJ2-2; the D is unclear. The CDR3 has 16 amino acids. Germline V lookup: CDR1 MGHDK, CDR2 SYGVNS. The ends were cut back, 3 bases at V and 2 bases at J, with 13 bases in the middle. Written as DNA, the CDR3 is TGTGCCAGCAGTGACGATACCGGGCCAAACACCGGGGAGCTGTTTTTT. As protein: CASSDDTGPNTGELFF.

This clone was observed a handful of times. The chain employs TRBV6-5 and TRBJ2-3; D possibly matches TRBD1 or TRBD2 (5 bases each). This CDR3 is built from 15 residues. Trimming left V 7 bases short and J 5 bases short, with 19 bases between. Germline loops: CDR1 MNHEY, CDR2 SVGAGI. The CDR3 sequence is CASTTLSGLGDTQYF. The CDR3 DNA sequence: TGTGCCAGCACCACCTTGTCGGGGCTGGGAGATACGCAGTATTTT.

The J gene is TRBJ2-1, the V gene TRBV13, with D hard to call. V lost 1 base, J lost 6 bases, and 4 bases lay in between. Germline V gene sequence: CDR1 PRHDT, CDR2 FYEKMQ (reference sequence). CDR3 length: 12 amino acids. The CDR3 sequence: CASSLDFNEQFF. CDR3 coding DNA: TGTGCCAGCAGCTTAGACTTCAATGAGCAGTTCTTC. The whole variable domain, remainder taken from reference TRBV13 and TRBJ2-1, is AAGVIQSPRHLIKEKRETATLKCYPIPRHDTVYWYQQGPGQDPQFLISFYEKMQSDKGSIPDRFSAQQFSDYHSELNMSSLELGDSALYFCASSLDFNEQFFGPGTRLTVL.

The chain's CDR3 is CASSQDKWGSMNTEAFF. CDR3 bases: TGCGCCAGCAGCCAAGATAAGTGGGGGTCCATGAACACTGAAGCTTTCTTT. The V and J genes are TRBV4-1 and TRBJ1-1; a weak D match, TRBD1 (5 bases). CDR1 and CDR2 (germline): MGHRA, YSYEKL. This CDR3 spans 17 amino acids. With 0 bases removed from V and 0 bases from J, the gap between germline ends came to 14 bases.

Details on this clone: A junction boundary mismatches the germline segment, possibly from a read error. The chain combines TRBV19 with TRBJ2-2; no firm D call. Germline lookup yields CDR1 LNHDA and CDR2 SQIVND (reference sequence). CDR3 length: 11 amino acids. This chain's CDR3 is CASSNTRELFF. The DNA of the CDR3 is TGTGCCAGTAGTAACACCAGGGAGCTGTTTTTT.

This clone was seen just once. Other DNA variants within this sample encode the same CDR3. This sequence joins TRBV7-9 and TRBJ2-7, with D maybe TRBD1 (5 bases). CDR3 size: 15 residues. Per the germline V gene, CDR1 is SEHNR and CDR2 is FQNEAQ (reference sequence). V was pared by 3 bases and J by 0 bases, with 12 bases between. CDR3 sequence reads: CASSLYQGSSYEQYF. The CDR3 DNA reads TGTGCCAGCAGCTTGTATCAGGGAAGCTCCTACGAGCAGTACTTC.

The V gene is TRBV19, the J gene TRBJ2-1; no reliable D call. The CDR3 is 12 residues long. The V and J ends lost 1 base and 9 bases respectively, with 7 bases between them. The germline V gene encodes CDR1 LNHDA and CDR2 SQIVND (reference sequence). The CDR3 here is CASSIGWGEQFF. CDR3 DNA sequence: TGTGCCAGTAGTATAGGGTGGGGTGAGCAGTTCTTC.

The J gene is TRBJ2-7, the V gene TRBV5-4, with D tentatively TRBD2 (7 bases). The CDR3 spans 20 residues. Germline assignment: CDR1 SGHNT and CDR2 YYREEE (reference sequence). The V end was cut by 0 bases, the J end by 2 bases, with 27 bases between. The CDR3 is CASSLGPPRGHRLPPYEQYF. DNA for the CDR3: TGTGCCAGCAGCTTGGGTCCGCCGCGGGGGCACCGCCTTCCCCCCTACGAGCAGTACTTC.

V usage is TRBV4-1 and J usage is TRBJ2-2, with D perhaps assigned TRBD1 or TRBD2 (5 bases each). There are 15 residues in the CDR3. CDR1 and CDR2 (germline): MGHRA, YSYEKL. With 0 bases removed from V and 6 bases from J, the gap between germline ends came to 11 bases. Written as DNA, the CDR3 is TGCGCCAGCAGCCAAGATCCGGGACGTTCCGGGGAGCTGTTTTTT. Translation: CASSQDPGRSGELFF.

The chain employs TRBV28 and TRBJ1-2; no firm D call. This CDR3 has 14 amino acids. Germline V gene data show CDR1 as MDHEN and CDR2 as SYDVKM. Trimming removed 8 bases at V and 0 bases at J, with 13 bases between. This CDR3 reads CASGRLRANYGYTF. The CDR3 DNA reads TGTGCCAGCGGACGCCTAAGGGCTAACTATGGCTACACCTTC.

This clone was detected a few times. CDR3 bases: TGTGCCAGCAGCACCGGGACTAGCGGGAGAGGAACCGGGGAGCTGTTTTTT. Protein product: CASSTGTSGRGTGELFF. This sequence joins TRBV5-5 and TRBJ2-2, with TRBD2 matching over 14 bases. Germline-derived CDR1 and CDR2 are SGHKS and YYEKEE (reference sequence). The V and J ends lost 4 bases and 5 bases, in that order; junction bases with no gene match: 7. CDR3 length: 17 amino acids. Looking up the rest from reference TRBV5-5 and TRBJ2-2 gives the full variable domain: DAGVTQSPTHLIKTRGQQVTLRCSPISGHKSVSWYQQVLGQGPQFIFQYYEKEERGRGNFPDRFSARQFPNYSSELNVNALLLGDSALYLCASSTGTSGRGTGELFFGEGSRLTVL.

The rearrangement uses TRBV2 and TRBJ1-5, with D unresolved. The length of the CDR3 is 12 residues. Per the germline V gene, CDR1 is SNHLY and CDR2 is FYNNEI. Trimming took off 7 bases at V and 6 bases at J, with 10 bases between the two ends. Here the CDR3 reads CASMGDSQPQHF. The DNA for the CDR3 is TGTGCCAGCATGGGAGATTCTCAGCCCCAGCATTTT. Drawing the rest from reference TRBV2 and TRBJ1-5, the complete variable domain is EPEVTQTPSHQVTQMGQEVILRCVPISNHLYFYWYRQILGQKVEFLVSFYNNEISEKSEIFDDQFSVERPDGSNFTLKIRSTKLEDSAMYFCASMGDSQPQHFGDGTRLSIL.

This chain uses TRBV7-8 with TRBJ2-1; D gene unclear. CDR1 SGHVS and CDR2 FQNEAQ come from the germline V gene. The CDR3 runs 13 residues. Trimming pared 5 bases from V and 9 bases from J, leaving 14 bases between. The CDR3, as DNA: TGTGCCAGCAGCCAACCCCCTTCGGTTGAGCAGTTCTTC. Translating gives CASSQPPSVEQFF.

The chain carries TRBV5-4 and TRBJ2-6, with D hard to call. The V gene lost 7 bases and the J gene lost 5 bases, with 16 bases spanning the gap. From germline, CDR1 is SGHNT and CDR2 YYREEE (reference sequence). The CDR3 totals 15 residues. The CDR3 region is CASPTRQSRANVLTF. The CDR3 DNA follows: TGTGCCAGCCCTACCAGACAAAGTCGGGCCAACGTCCTGACTTTC.

The chain employs TRBV9 and TRBJ1-3; D remains ambiguous. Trimming cost V 0 bases and J 2 bases, with 9 bases left between them. This CDR3 contains 15 residues. CDR1 and CDR2 (germline): SGDLS, YYNGEE. In nucleotides, the CDR3 is TGTGCCAGCAGCGTAGCCGGGGTACCTGGAAACACCATATATTTT. As protein: CASSVAGVPGNTIYF.

The chain combines TRBV5-1 with TRBJ2-1; 12 bases agree with TRBD2. CDR3 length equals 17 residues. The germline gives CDR1 SGHRS, CDR2 YFSETQ. Trimming took 4 bases from V and 4 from J; bases not matched to a gene: 9. CDR3 bases: TGCGCCAGCAGCGCACCTCTAGCGGGAGGGGTGTACAATGAGCAGTTCTTC. Amino acid sequence: CASSAPLAGGVYNEQFF.

The genes are TRBV5-1 and TRBJ1-5; unclear D gene. V lost 4 bases to trimming and J lost 6 bases, with 14 bases between them. This CDR3 contains 14 residues. Per the germline V gene, CDR1 is SGHRS and CDR2 is YFSETQ. The CDR3 loop is CASSLDGEGQPQHF. The CDR3 DNA reads as TGCGCCAGCAGCCTGGACGGGGAAGGTCAGCCCCAGCATTTT.

This clone was seen repeatedly, ten times or more. The CDR3 sequence: CASNRRGAQFQETQYF. DNA of the CDR3: TGTGCCAGCAACCGGAGGGGGGCACAGTTTCAAGAGACCCAGTACTTC. The chain is built from TRBV5-6 and TRBJ2-5; the D gene could be TRBD1 or TRBD2 (6 bases each). V gave up 6 bases and J gave up 2 bases, with 20 bases separating them. This CDR3 has 16 amino acids. The germline V gene encodes CDR1 SGHDT and CDR2 YYEEEE. Full variable domain (outside the CDR3, taken from reference TRBV5-6 and TRBJ2-5): DAGVTQSPTHLIKTRGQQVTLRCSPKSGHDTVSWYQQALGQGPQFIFQYYEEEERQRGNFPDRFSGHQFPNYSSELNVNALLLGDSALYLCASNRRGAQFQETQYFGPGTRLLVL.

V gene TRBV7-6 combines with J gene TRBJ2-7; 9 nucleotides agree with TRBD2. J gave up 3 bases and V 3 bases, and 9 bases lay outside the gene matches. This CDR3 comprises 16 residues. The V gene's germline CDR1 is SGHVS and CDR2 FNYEAQ. The CDR3 nucleotides read TGTGCCAGCAGCTTGTATCGGCTAGCGGGATTCTACGAGCAGTACTTC. Its translation: CASSLYRLAGFYEQYF.

The V call is TRBV27, the J call TRBJ2-7; 7 bases line up with TRBD1. V shed 6 bases and J 2 bases; nucleotides not matched to a gene: 4. Germline-derived CDR1 and CDR2 are MNHEY and SMNVEV (reference sequence). The length of the CDR3 is 13 residues. The CDR3 DNA sequence: TGTGCCAGCAGCAACAGGGGTGCCTACGAGCAGTACTTC. Its protein product is CASSNRGAYEQYF.

The table lists this clone with a few counts. The sample has other DNA sequences that encode this CDR3 too. Here the CDR3 reads CASSLWTSGRAGEETQYF. The CDR3 bases are TGTGCCAGCAGTTTATGGACTAGCGGGAGGGCTGGGGAGGAGACCCAGTACTTC. V gene TRBV28 combines with J gene TRBJ2-5; TRBD2 agrees at 14 bases. The V gene end was trimmed by 0 bases and the J gene end by 5 bases; junction bases not matched to a gene: 8. The CDR3 loop spans 18 amino acids. From germline, CDR1 is MDHEN and CDR2 SYDVKM. The full variable domain, completed using reference TRBV28 and TRBJ2-5, is DVKVTQSSRYLVKRTGEKVFLECVQDMDHENMFWYRQDPGLGLRLIYFSYDVKMKEKGDIPEGYSVSREKKERFSLILESASTNQTSMYLCASSLWTSGRAGEETQYFGPGTRLLVL.

This clone was detected only a few times. V and J are TRBV7-9 and TRBJ2-3, with 7 bases lining up with TRBD2. CDR1 is SEHNR, CDR2 FQNEAQ, per germline (reference sequence). The CDR3 covers 19 residues. Trimming at V came to 3 bases and at J to 2 bases, leaving 17 bases not matched to a gene. Written as DNA, the CDR3 is TGTGCCAGCAGCTTCCCCCGGGACTACACCCCCATATACACAGATACGCAGTATTTT. Translating gives CASSFPRDYTPIYTDTQYF.

The chain's CDR3 is CASSQLLGDYEQYF. CDR3 coding DNA: TGTGCCAGCAGCCAACTTCTAGGGGACTACGAGCAGTACTTC. The gene calls are TRBV4-2 and TRBJ2-7, with a tentative D call TRBD1 (5 bases). In germline, CDR1 is LGHNA, CDR2 YNFKEQ. There are 14 residues in the CDR3. V lost 2 bases, J lost 3 bases, and 11 bases lay in between.

The chain is built from TRBV19 and TRBJ2-2; 11 nucleotides line up with TRBD1. V was pared by 3 bases and J by 4 bases, with 4 bases of the junction left unmatched. The CDR3 extends over 16 amino acids. The V gene's germline CDR1 is LNHDA and CDR2 SQIVND (reference sequence). The chain's CDR3 is CASSIVDRGLTGELFF. In nucleotides, the CDR3 is TGTGCCAGTAGTATTGTGGACAGGGGGCTCACCGGGGAGCTGTTTTTT.